The clone carrying this T cell receptor (beta chain) was counted a single time. The data were obtained in a study of cytotoxic CD8 clonotypes in ibrutinib-treated CLL. This CDR3 has 14 residues. Trimming cost V 5 bases and J 3 bases, with 11 bases left between them. CDR1 is SGHTA and CDR2 is FQGNSA in the germline V gene. Assay used: immunoSEQ multiplex PCR; TCRdb lists only in-frame clones, some missing. Seen here are roughly 170,000 clones, less than 85% observed once, and the top ten hold about 4.9%. The V call is TRBV7-2, the J call TRBJ2-1; D is unresolved. The receptor was derived from a human donor with chronic lymphocytic leukemia. The material was PBMCs, obtained after 24 months of ibrutinib treatment. The CDR3 is CASSPEGIYNEQFF. The CDR3 bases are TGTGCCAGCAGCCCCGAAGGAATCTACAATGAGCAGTTCTTC. Variable domain in full (rest from reference TRBV7-2 and TRBJ2-1): GAGVSQSPSNKVTEKGKDVELRCDPISGHTALYWYRQSLGQGLEFLIYFQGNSAPDKSGLPSDRFSAERTGGSVSTLTIQRTQQEDSAVYLCASSPEGIYNEQFFGPGTRLTVL.